This entry is about one T cell receptor (beta chain). The antigen is unknown. This entry comes from a study of radiotherapy plus CTLA-4 blockade in lung cancer. Background on the study: Objective responses were recorded in about a sixth of patients, with disease control recorded in roughly 31%.

Study outcomes and limitations: Following radiotherapy plus ipilimumab, tumor-derived TCR clones expanded in the blood.

Repertoires were generated with immunoSEQ multiplex PCR, while TCRdb's copy carries only in-frame clones and drops some. The sample contains around 99,000 clones, 88% of which appear only once. This CDR3 is 17 amino acids long. The germline V gene has CDR1 MNHNS and CDR2 SASEGT. V shed 0 bases and J shed 0 bases, with 13 bases lying between them. Patients had chemo-refractory metastatic non-small-cell lung cancer and received focal radiation plus CTLA-4 blockade that used ipilimumab. The receptor's source is a human donor with non-small cell lung cancer that progressed on radiotherapy plus ipilimumab. The genes are TRBV6-1 and TRBJ2-3; D is perhaps TRBD1 (5 bases). Sequenced material: peripheral blood, taken from a patient treated with radiotherapy plus ipilimumab. CDR3 nucleotides: TGTGCCAGCAGTGAAGCCCGCAGGGCATATAGCACAGATACGCAGTATTTT. Translating it yields CASSEARRAYSTDTQYF.